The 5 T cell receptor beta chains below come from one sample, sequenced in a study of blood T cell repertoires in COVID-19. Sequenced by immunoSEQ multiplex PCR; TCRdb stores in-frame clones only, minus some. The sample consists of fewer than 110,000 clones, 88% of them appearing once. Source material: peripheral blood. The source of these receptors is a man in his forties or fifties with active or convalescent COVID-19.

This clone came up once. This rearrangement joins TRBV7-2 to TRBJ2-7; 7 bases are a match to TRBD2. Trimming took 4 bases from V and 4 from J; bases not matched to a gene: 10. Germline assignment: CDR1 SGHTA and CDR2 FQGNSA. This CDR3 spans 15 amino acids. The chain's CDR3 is CASSSYSGGGYEQYF. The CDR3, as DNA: TGTGCCAGCAGCTCCTATTCGGGGGGAGGATACGAGCAGTACTTC.

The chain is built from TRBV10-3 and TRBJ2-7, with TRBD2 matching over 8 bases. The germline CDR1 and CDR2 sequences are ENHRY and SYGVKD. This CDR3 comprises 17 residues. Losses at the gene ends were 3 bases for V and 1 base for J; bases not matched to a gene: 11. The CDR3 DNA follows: TGTGCCATCAGTGACCCTTCGACTAGCGACAGGTCCTACGAGCAGTACTTC. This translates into CAISDPSTSDRSYEQYF.

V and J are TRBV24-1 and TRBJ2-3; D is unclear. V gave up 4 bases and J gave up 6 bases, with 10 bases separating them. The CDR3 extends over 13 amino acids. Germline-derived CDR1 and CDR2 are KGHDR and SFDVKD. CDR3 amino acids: CATSEKTRDTQYF. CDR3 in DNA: TGTGCCACCAGTGAGAAAACGAGGGATACGCAGTATTTT.

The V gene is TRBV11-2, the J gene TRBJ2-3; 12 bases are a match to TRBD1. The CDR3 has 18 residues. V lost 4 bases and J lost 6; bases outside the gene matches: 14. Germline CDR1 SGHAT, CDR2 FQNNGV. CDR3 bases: TGTGCCAGCAGCTCAAACACCTTGGGACAGGGGGCATGGGATACGCAGTATTTT. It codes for CASSSNTLGQGAWDTQYF.

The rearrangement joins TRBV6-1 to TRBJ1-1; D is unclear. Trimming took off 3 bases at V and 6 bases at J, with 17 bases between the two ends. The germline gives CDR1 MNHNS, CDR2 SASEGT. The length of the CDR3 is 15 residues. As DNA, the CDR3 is TGTGCCAGCAGTGAGGCGGGCAGCAAGGGTTCTGAAGCTTTCTTT. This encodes CASSEAGSKGSEAFF.